This T cell receptor beta chain was identified during a study of T-cell reconstitution after alpha-beta-depleted transplantation in children. Germline CDR1 MGHRA, CDR2 YSYEKL. The ends were cut back, 4 bases at V and 8 bases at J, with 15 bases in the middle. The CDR3 sequence is 15 residues long. Unique molecular identifiers were built into the TCRbeta library. In TCRdb, the PCR reads were re-called with MiXCR into one record per CDR3 protein. The sample yields about 460,000 distinct CDR3 sequences, roughly a tenth seen once. This material consisted of PBMCs, taken before TCRalphabeta/CD19-depleted stem cell transplant. The sequence was collected from a child aged 2-15 years with inherited bone marrow failure, due to receive a stem cell transplant. This rearrangement joins TRBV4-1 to TRBJ1-6, with a tentative D call TRBD1 (5 bases). The DNA of the CDR3 is TGCGCCAGCAGCCCCGGGGCCGCCGATTATTCACCCCTCCACTTT. Protein: CASSPGAADYSPLHF.